A single sample is the source of the 11 T cell receptor beta chains below, sequenced in a study of pediatric ulcerative colitis. Profiling relied on immunoSEQ multiplex PCR, and the TCRdb table lists in-frame clones only, not all of them. The sample includes 1,400 to 1,500 clones, roughly 88% seen only once; the top ten take under 4%. Input material: blood. Receptors originate from a boy younger than 18 with severe ulcerative colitis.

This chain joins TRBV7-2 and TRBJ2-5, with TRBD2 identical over 10 bases. The V and J ends lost 0 bases and 5 bases, in that order; junction bases with no gene match: 6. From germline, CDR1 is SGHTA and CDR2 FQGNSA. The length of the CDR3 is 16 residues. The CDR3 nucleotides are TGTGCCAGCAGCTTAGCTCTAGCGGGGGCCGGGGAGACCCAGTACTTC. This codes for CASSLALAGAGETQYF.

The V and J genes are TRBV21-1 and TRBJ1-1. TRBV21-1 is a pseudogene segment. This CDR3 spans 16 amino acids. In nucleotides, the CDR3 is TGTGCCAGCAGCAATGGGTATTTGGTCTTAAACACTGAAGCTTTCTTT. It translates to CASSNGYLVLNTEAFF.

This clone has only one observation. Here the CDR3 DNA reads TGTGCCAGCAGCTCCGTGTCTCCGGCGACCGGGGAGCTGTTTTTT. Amino acids: CASSSVSPATGELFF. The genes are TRBV7-2 and TRBJ2-2, with D uncertain. The germline CDR1 and CDR2 sequences are SGHTA and FQGNSA. The CDR3 spans 15 residues. The V and J ends lost 4 bases and 5 bases respectively, with 14 bases between them. Supplemented by reference TRBV7-2 and TRBJ2-2, the full variable domain reads GAGVSQSPSNKVTEKGKDVELRCDPISGHTALYWYRQSLGQGLEFLIYFQGNSAPDKSGLPSDRFSAERTGGSVSTLTIQRTQQEDSAVYLCASSSVSPATGELFFGEGSRLTVL.

About this clone itself: At the DNA level, this CDR3 is encoded by other sequences in the same sample as well. The rearrangement links TRBV7-6 to TRBJ2-5; 8 bases map to TRBD2. Trimming cost V 1 base and J 5 bases; bases outside gene matches: 9. The CDR3 spans 16 residues. Per germline, CDR1 SGHVS and CDR2 FNYEAQ. CDR3 residues: CASSLEGGGGMETQYF. CDR3 DNA sequence: TGTGCCAGCAGCTTAGAGGGCGGCGGGGGGATGGAGACCCAGTACTTC.

The rearrangement joins TRBV4-1 to TRBJ2-4; tentatively, D is TRBD2 (5 bases). Per germline, CDR1 MGHRA and CDR2 YSYEKL. This CDR3 has 18 amino acids. V shed 2 bases and J shed 0 bases, with 17 bases lying between them. The CDR3 loop reads CASSQSGLPNLAKNIQYF. DNA for the CDR3: TGCGCCAGCAGCCAAAGCGGACTCCCGAACCTAGCCAAAAACATTCAGTACTTC.

The genes are TRBV5-1 and TRBJ2-5; D remains unclear. There are 15 residues in the CDR3. The germline V gene encodes CDR1 SGHRS and CDR2 YFSETQ. The V and J ends lost 4 bases and 4 bases respectively, with 17 bases between them. CDR3 protein: CASSDSRPIGETQYF. The CDR3, as DNA: TGCGCCAGCAGCGATTCGCGGCCCATCGGAGAGACCCAGTACTTC.

This clone was seen once. This chain connects TRBV10-3 to TRBJ2-3; the match to TRBD2 covers 13 bases. Germline values: CDR1 ENHRY, CDR2 SYGVKD. With 8 bases clipped from V and 5 bases from J, the junction kept 10 bases outside the gene matches. The CDR3 loop spans 16 amino acids. The CDR3 region is CAISKRLAGGGDTQYF. CDR3 in DNA: TGTGCCATCTCAAAAAGACTAGCGGGAGGAGGAGATACGCAGTATTTT.

This chain links TRBV7-9 with TRBJ2-3, with TRBD2 as a possible D gene (5 bases). Trimming took 1 base from V and 0 from J, leaving 8 bases between them. The CDR3 extends over 15 amino acids. CDR1 is SEHNR, CDR2 FQNEAQ, per germline (reference sequence). The DNA of the CDR3 is TGTGCCAGCAGCTTAGGGCGGACTAGCACAGATACGCAGTATTTT. This gives the protein CASSLGRTSTDTQYF.

The chain couples TRBV5-1 to TRBJ1-1; D is uncertain. CDR3 length equals 14 residues. Germline values: CDR1 SGHRS, CDR2 YFSETQ. V gave up 0 bases and J gave up 3 bases, with 9 bases separating them. Here the CDR3 DNA reads TGCGCCAGCAGCTTGGCCGGCAGCTACACTGAAGCTTTCTTT. It is translated as CASSLAGSYTEAFF.

This rearrangement joins TRBV4-2 to TRBJ2-3; 8 bases are shared with TRBD2. The V and J ends lost 0 bases and 0 bases, in that order; junction bases with no gene match: 5. The germline V gene encodes CDR1 LGHNA and CDR2 YNFKEQ. The CDR3 covers 17 residues. CDR3 sequence: CASSQDGPSGSTDTQYF. DNA for the CDR3: TGTGCCAGCAGCCAAGACGGCCCTAGCGGGAGCACAGATACGCAGTATTTT.

The rearrangement links TRBV2 to TRBJ2-5; 11 bases are a match to TRBD1. The CDR3 has 14 amino acids. Germline V CDR1 and CDR2: SNHLY, FYNNEI. Unmatched junction bases numbered 3, after V lost 5 bases and J lost 4 bases. CDR3 DNA sequence: TGTGCCAGCAGTCGGGACAGGGGGGGAGAGACCCAGTACTTC. Residues: CASSRDRGGETQYF.